Included here is one T cell receptor beta chain sequence, with context. Its antigen is not known. The CDR3 loop spans 11 amino acids. The germline gives CDR1 LGHDT, CDR2 YNNKEL (reference sequence). Unmatched junction bases numbered 7, after V lost 6 bases and J lost 13 bases. This specimen belongs to a study of identical twins. General observations from the study: High-abundance cord blood beta clonotypes had fewer insertions; memory repertoires showed none. There was an excess of low generation probability in the out-of-frame alpha sequences that twins shared.

Addition of a universal primer site occurred through template switching, and cDNA carried unique molecular identifiers. From the 5' RACE reads, TCRdb called clonotypes with MiXCR, one entry per CDR3 protein. This sample carries about 520,000 distinct CDR3 sequences, less than 25% of them seen once, and the ten largest clones take about 0.91%. The same sample was also used in a study of T cells expressing NK-cell markers. That paper notes: In several donors, dominant clonotypes made up roughly 25-60.1% of CD3+CD56-NKG2C+ cells.

The chain carries TRBV3-1 and TRBJ2-3; 7 nucleotides line up with TRBD2. Sequencing was carried out using CD4+ T cells sorted from blood. The clonotype comes from a young woman in good health. As DNA, the CDR3 is TGTGCCAGCAGTACCGGGACTACCAAGTATTTT. The encoded protein is CASSTGTTKYF.